Each of the 28 T cell receptor beta chains below was sequenced from the same sample in a study of T cell responses to AZD1222 COVID-19 vaccine (TCRdb year 2021). The library came from the immunoSEQ multiplex PCR assay. What TCRdb holds here is the immuneACCESS table cut down to in-frame rearrangements. Part of the clones is not present; checked against another copy, under half of the missing clones reflect an unresolved V gene, and the others are unexplained. Within this sample are 150,000 to 200,000 clones, with 85% to 95% of them counted one time only. The ten top clones hold around 4.3% of the sample. The sample's time point label is to be understood as: baseline before first vaccination. The source material was peripheral blood, sampled on day 0 of AZD1222 vaccination. Every receptor here comes from an adult in good health.

The rearrangement uses TRBV11-2 and TRBJ1-2; D possibly corresponds to TRBD1 (6 bases). Germline V gene lookup returns CDR1 SGHAT and CDR2 FQNNGV. The CDR3 extends over 12 amino acids. V was cut by 6 bases and J by 8 bases, with 13 bases left in between. The CDR3 region is CASRKNRGGYTF. CDR3 bases: TGTGCCAGCAGGAAAAATAGGGGGGGCTACACCTTC.

The chain couples TRBV5-1 to TRBJ1-2, with 10 bases that match TRBD1. From germline, CDR1 is SGHRS and CDR2 YFSETQ. The CDR3 is 14 residues long. Trimming took 6 bases from V and 7 from J; bases not matched to a gene: 9. CDR3 loop: CASTKTGGQVGYTF. Here the CDR3 DNA reads TGCGCCAGCACCAAGACAGGGGGCCAAGTTGGCTACACCTTC.

The chain uses TRBV3-1 (or the pseudogene TRBV3-2) and TRBJ1-6, with D possibly being TRBD1 (5 bases). Germline lookup yields CDR1 LGHDT and CDR2 YNNKEL (reference sequence). This CDR3 region has 15 residues. Trimming left V 2 bases short and J 7 bases short, with 12 bases between. As DNA, the CDR3 is TGTGCCAGCAGCCAACTGGGGGTGGTAAATTCACCCCTCCACTTT. Protein product: CASSQLGVVNSPLHF.

The V call is TRBV12-3 or TRBV12-4, the J call TRBJ1-2; weak D call: TRBD1 (5 bases). The V end lost 6 bases, the J end lost 4 bases, and 12 bases lay between the germline ends. The CDR3 runs 13 residues. The CDR3 DNA is TGTGCCAGCAGCCGAAGGGGCCTCTATGGCTACACCTTC. Protein product: CASSRRGLYGYTF.

This sequence joins TRBV2 and TRBJ1-1, with D tentatively TRBD1 (5 bases). Germline loops: CDR1 SNHLY, CDR2 FYNNEI. CDR3 size: 13 residues. V was cut by 5 bases and J by 5 bases, with 12 bases left in between. The CDR3 coding sequence is TGTGCCAGCAGTCTGGGGGGTGGGACTGAAGCTTTCTTT. Protein product: CASSLGGGTEAFF.

This clone was found a few times. This chain joins TRBV7-2 and TRBJ1-5; D is perhaps TRBD1 (6 bases). Germline loops: CDR1 SGHTA, CDR2 FQGNSA. The CDR3 totals 15 residues. V lost 3 bases to trimming and J lost 5 bases, with 14 bases between them. CDR3 DNA sequence: TGTGCCAGCAGCTTGTTTTCAGGGGCCCATCAGCCCCAGCATTTT. Its protein product is CASSLFSGAHQPQHF.

This chain links TRBV5-6 with TRBJ1-6, with 9 nucleotides matching TRBD1. The CDR3 is 15 residues long. V shed 4 bases and J 9 bases; nucleotides not matched to a gene: 8. Germline CDR1 and CDR2: SGHDT and YYEEEE. CDR3 sequence reads: CASSLGTGISSPLHF. The CDR3 nucleotides are TGTGCCAGCAGCCTCGGGACAGGGATTAGTTCACCCCTCCACTTT.

This clone was seen once. The chain couples TRBV7-2 to TRBJ1-1, with a possible D match to TRBD1 (5 bases). The CDR3 has 15 residues. With 1 base removed from V and 0 bases from J, the gap between germline ends came to 9 bases. Per the germline V gene, CDR1 is SGHTA and CDR2 is FQGNSA. The CDR3 here is CASSLGGTVNTEAFF. The CDR3 DNA sequence: TGTGCCAGCAGCTTAGGGGGCACGGTGAACACTGAAGCTTTCTTT.

The chain employs TRBV18 and TRBJ2-3; 11 bases match TRBD2. V shed 2 bases, J shed 5 bases, and the junction held 6 bases outside the gene matches. The CDR3 loop spans 16 amino acids. Germline assignment: CDR1 KGHSH and CDR2 LQKENI. In DNA form, the CDR3 reads TGTGCCAGCTCACCAGGCCTAGCGGGGGGCCAAGATACGCAGTATTTT. This encodes CASSPGLAGGQDTQYF.

The rearrangement links TRBV7-9 to TRBJ1-2; TRBD1 matches 10 bases. From germline, CDR1 is SEHNR and CDR2 FQNEAQ (reference sequence). This CDR3 comprises 18 residues. Germline trimming cut 5 bases from V and 5 bases from J; bases unmatched to any gene: 17. Here the CDR3 reads CASSTPGTGVPLGYGYTF. The CDR3 coding sequence is TGTGCCAGCAGCACACCCGGGACAGGGGTCCCCCTCGGGTATGGCTACACCTTC.

The chain links TRBV30 to TRBJ1-1; D is unclear. Trimming cost V 5 bases and J 2 bases, with 15 bases left between them. The CDR3 totals 14 residues. The germline V gene encodes CDR1 GTSNPN and CDR2 SVGIG (reference sequence). The CDR3 region is CAWYSRRVNTEAFF. DNA for the CDR3: TGTGCCTGGTACTCCCGTCGGGTTAACACTGAAGCTTTCTTT. Full variable domain (outside the CDR3, taken from reference TRBV30 and TRBJ1-1): SQTIHQWPATLVQPVGSPLSLECTVEGTSNPNLYWYRQAAGRGLQLLFYSVGIGQISSEVPQNLSASRPQDRQFILSSKKLLLSDSGFYLCAWYSRRVNTEAFFGQGTRLTVV.

This CDR3 is CASGRVQGGYTF. The CDR3 bases are TGTGCCAGCGGCCGGGTTCAGGGTGGCTACACCTTC. J is TRBJ1-2 and V is TRBV2; D perhaps matches TRBD1 (5 bases). With 8 bases removed from V and 7 bases from J, the gap between germline ends came to 14 bases. The CDR3 runs 12 residues. Germline V gene data show CDR1 as SNHLY and CDR2 as FYNNEI.

The gene calls are TRBV21-1 and TRBJ2-2; TRBD1 is the table's D call, not checked against the DNA. TRBV21-1 is deemed a pseudogene. The CDR3 runs to 19 residues. The CDR3 DNA is TGTGCCAGCAGAAAGGGACAGAGGTGCGACAACTCGGACACCGGGGAGCTGTTTTTT. Translated: CASRKGQRCDNSDTGELFF.

This clone occurred once. V and J are TRBV11-2 and TRBJ2-2; D is unclear. Germline loops: CDR1 SGHAT, CDR2 FQNNGV. V gave up 0 bases and J gave up 6 bases, with 2 bases separating them. The CDR3 loop spans 12 amino acids. Written as DNA, the CDR3 is TGTGCCAGCAGCTTAGACGCCGGGGAGCTGTTTTTT. Translation gives CASSLDAGELFF.

The chain combines TRBV30 with TRBJ2-7; 7 nucleotides agree with TRBD1. The V and J ends lost 5 bases and 7 bases, in that order; junction bases with no gene match: 11. Germline V lookup: CDR1 GTSNPN, CDR2 SVGIG (reference sequence). The CDR3 spans 13 residues. The CDR3 DNA reads as TGTGCCTGGCAGACAGGGCTGGGAATGGAGCAGTACTTC. Amino acids: CAWQTGLGMEQYF.

The rearrangement links TRBV29-1 to TRBJ1-1, with 7 bases lining up with TRBD1. The CDR3 is 14 residues long. V gave up 3 bases and J gave up 1 base; unmatched junction bases: 5. Germline lookup yields CDR1 SQVTM and CDR2 ANQGSEA. The CDR3 DNA follows: TGCAGCGTTGACCTTCGACAGGGGAACACTGAAGCTTTCTTT. This codes for CSVDLRQGNTEAFF.

This chain links TRBV3-1 (or the pseudogene TRBV3-2) with TRBJ1-5; D call uncertain. The CDR3 length is 15 residues. CDR1 is LGHDT and CDR2 is YNNKEL in the germline V gene (reference sequence). V was pared by 4 bases and J by 1 base, with 11 bases between. Here the CDR3 reads CASSLGPVSNQPQHF. The CDR3 DNA is TGTGCCAGCAGCCTCGGTCCGGTGAGCAATCAGCCCCAGCATTTT.

The chain has TRBV11-2 and TRBJ2-2; 7 nucleotides align to TRBD2. The CDR3 has 16 amino acids. Germline assignment: CDR1 SGHAT and CDR2 FQNNGV. Unmatched junction bases numbered 10, after V lost 5 bases and J lost 4 bases. The CDR3 loop reads CASSQPSGIPTGELFF. The CDR3 region has the DNA TGTGCCAGCAGCCAACCAAGCGGGATCCCCACCGGGGAGCTGTTTTTT.

The V and J genes are TRBV18 and TRBJ2-1; unclear D gene. V lost 5 bases, J lost 15 bases, and 20 bases lay in between. Germline loops: CDR1 KGHSH, CDR2 LQKENI. This CDR3 has 13 amino acids. The CDR3: CASSARSGSRPFF. The DNA for the CDR3 is TGTGCCAGCTCAGCACGGTCGGGCTCGAGGCCGTTCTTC. Supplemented by reference TRBV18 and TRBJ2-1, the full variable domain reads NAGVMQNPRHLVRRRGQEARLRCSPMKGHSHVYWYRQLPEEGLKFMVYLQKENIIDESGMPKERFSAEFPKEGPSILRIQQVVRGDSAAYFCASSARSGSRPFFGPGTRLTVL.

Written as DNA, the CDR3 is TGTGCCAGCAATGTAGCGACAGGGGCTGGAAACACCATATATTTT. Encoded protein: CASNVATGAGNTIYF. The chain employs TRBV28 and TRBJ1-3; 8 positions agree with TRBD1. CDR1 MDHEN and CDR2 SYDVKM come from the germline V gene. V lost 7 bases and J lost 2; bases outside the gene matches: 7. CDR3 length: 15 amino acids.

In nucleotides, the CDR3 is TGTGCCATCAGTATGGCGGGGGGGTATGACGAGCAGTACTTC. As protein: CAISMAGGYDEQYF. J is TRBJ2-7 and V is TRBV10-3, with 9 positions matching TRBD2. The CDR3 loop spans 14 amino acids. The ends lost 5 bases at V and 5 bases at J; junction bases unmatched: 7. Germline values: CDR1 ENHRY, CDR2 SYGVKD.

The chain joins TRBV7-9 to TRBJ1-2; no reliable D call. Germline V gene sequence: CDR1 SEHNR, CDR2 FQNEAQ (reference sequence). The CDR3 runs to 13 residues. With 6 bases removed from V and 8 bases from J, the gap between germline ends came to 16 bases. The CDR3, as DNA: TGTGCCAGCAGTTTTGACCTATCTGGGGGCTACACCTTC. Amino acids: CASSFDLSGGYTF. Together with reference TRBV7-9 and TRBJ1-2, the CDR3 gives the full variable domain: DTGVSQNPRHKITKRGQNVTFRCDPISEHNRLYWYRQTLGQGPEFLTYFQNEAQLEKSRLLSDRFSAERPKGSFSTLEIQRTEQGDSAMYLCASSFDLSGGYTFGSGTRLTVV.

The rearrangement joins TRBV7-2 to TRBJ1-1; maybe TRBD1 (5 bases). The length of the CDR3 is 13 residues. The V and J ends lost 3 bases and 1 base respectively, with 6 bases between them. CDR1 and CDR2 (germline): SGHTA, FQGNSA. CDR3 loop: CASSFTGNTEAFF. CDR3 sequence (DNA): TGTGCCAGCAGCTTTACAGGGAACACTGAAGCTTTCTTT.

The chain joins TRBV19 to TRBJ1-5, with D maybe TRBD1 (5 bases). The V gene lost 2 bases and the J gene lost 0 bases, with 11 bases spanning the gap. In germline, CDR1 is LNHDA, CDR2 SQIVND (reference sequence). CDR3 length: 16 amino acids. The CDR3 region has the DNA TGTGCCAGTAGTATACGGGGGGTGATTAGCAATCAGCCCCAGCATTTT. This encodes CASSIRGVISNQPQHF.

A note on this clone: This specimen includes other DNA sequences encoding the same CDR3. The J gene is TRBJ2-1, the V gene TRBV9; 10 bases line up with TRBD2. The V segment lost 3 bases and the J segment 2 bases; nucleotides outside the gene matches: 2. Per germline, CDR1 SGDLS and CDR2 YYNGEE. This CDR3 is built from 15 residues. CDR3 region: CASSASGGAYNEQFF. The CDR3 DNA sequence: TGTGCCAGCAGCGCCAGCGGGGGGGCCTACAATGAGCAGTTCTTC.

The chain joins TRBV5-6 to TRBJ1-1; D uncertain. There are 14 residues in the CDR3. Germline assignment: CDR1 SGHDT and CDR2 YYEEEE. V gave up 4 bases and J gave up 2 bases, with 12 bases separating them. The CDR3 is CASSLIDRNTEAFF. CDR3 coding DNA: TGTGCCAGCAGCCTTATAGACCGAAACACTGAAGCTTTCTTT.

The chain joins TRBV7-8 to TRBJ1-1; TRBD1 might be the D (5 bases). Germline values: CDR1 SGHVS, CDR2 FQNEAQ. The CDR3 runs to 15 residues. Trimming left V 1 base short and J 5 bases short, with 14 bases between. CDR3 loop: CASSLGRGTFTEAFF. CDR3 DNA sequence: TGTGCCAGCAGCTTAGGGCGTGGGACTTTTACTGAAGCTTTCTTT.

This rearrangement joins TRBV23-1 to TRBJ2-4; the D is unclear. TRBV23-1 belongs to the ORF category, with a function that is uncertain. The CDR3 consists of 16 residues. V lost 4 bases, J lost 9 bases, and 22 bases lay in between. CDR3 amino acids: CASSPTSFDCRSIQYF. In nucleotides, the CDR3 is TGCGCCAGCAGTCCCACATCATTCGACTGCAGGAGCATTCAGTACTTC.